This T cell receptor beta chain appears in the sequencing data of a study of CXCR4 blockade with PD-1 therapy in pancreatic cancer. Libraries were prepared by immunoSEQ multiplex PCR; TCRdb keeps only in-frame clonotypes and omits some of them. The sample contains about 160 clones, 82% of which appear only once. A note on this clone: The antigen is undetermined.

Per germline, CDR1 MDHEN and CDR2 SYDVKM. Trimming removed 7 bases at V and 2 bases at J, with 10 bases between. The CDR3 sequence is 13 residues long. Findings and limits, study-wide: Clone frequency correlated with its number of distinct nucleotide rearrangements. Only TCRbeta chains were sequenced here. Survival did not correlate with tumor clonality, which averaged approximately 0.15 versus 0.05.

V usage is TRBV28 and J usage is TRBJ2-3, with D uncertain. The sample was tumor tissue, taken before culture. The receptor comes from a human donor with pancreatic ductal adenocarcinoma. CDR3 nucleotides: TGTGCCAGCACTGCGTCCGACACAGATACGCAGTATTTT. Protein sequence: CASTASDTDTQYF.